This entry describes one TCR beta chain. Its antigen is currently unknown. These data belong to a study of T cell repertoires in cytomegalovirus infection. Across the study: CMV infection together with matching HLA type was indicated by public TCR beta signatures.

Study-wide results and limits: Within the response measured ex vivo, HLA-C-restricted CMV-specific TCR beta clonotypes were dominant. People with CMV and the relevant HLA were identified by cumulative public TCR beta family frequency.

V lost 5 bases and J 8 bases, leaving 9 bases between the germline ends. From germline, CDR1 is MDHEN and CDR2 SYDVKM. There are 12 residues in the CDR3. TCRdb re-analysed the reads in MiXCR, keeping a single row per CDR3 protein. Among about 100,000 distinct CDR3 sequences, around 22% were seen once, and the ten largest hold 39%. The J gene is TRBJ2-2, the V gene TRBV28; D gene uncertain. Sequencing used CD8+ T cells from PBMCs. This clonotype was sampled from a human donor in good health (CMV status not recorded). Some clones in this sample may be carry-over from other donors' samples. CDR3 in DNA: TGTGCCAGCAGTACGGACCCGGGGGAGCTGTTTTTT. This sequence encodes CASSTDPGELFF. Combining the CDR3 with reference TRBV28 and TRBJ2-2 gives the whole variable domain DVKVTQSSRYLVKRTGEKVFLECVQDMDHENMFWYRQDPGLGLRLIYFSYDVKMKEKGDIPEGYSVSREKKERFSLILESASTNQTSMYLCASSTDPGELFFGEGSRLTVL.